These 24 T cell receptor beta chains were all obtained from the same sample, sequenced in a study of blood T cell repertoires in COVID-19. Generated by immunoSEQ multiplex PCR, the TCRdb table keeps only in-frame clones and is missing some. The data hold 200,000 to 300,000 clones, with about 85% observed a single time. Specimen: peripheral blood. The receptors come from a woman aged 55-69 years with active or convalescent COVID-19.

The CDR3 DNA sequence: TGTGCCAGCAGTGAGCAGGTCGGCAGACCCTACAATGAGCAGTTCTTC. Residues: CASSEQVGRPYNEQFF. The rearrangement uses TRBV6-4 and TRBJ2-1, with D uncertain. Trimming shortened V by 3 bases and J by 2 bases, and 14 bases separated the two germline ends. Germline V gene sequence: CDR1 MRHNA, CDR2 SNTAGT. This CDR3 has 16 amino acids.

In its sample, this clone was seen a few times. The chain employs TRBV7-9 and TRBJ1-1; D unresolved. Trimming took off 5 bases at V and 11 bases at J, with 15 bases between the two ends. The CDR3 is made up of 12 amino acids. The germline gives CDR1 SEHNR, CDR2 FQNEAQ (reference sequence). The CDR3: CASSERRAGAFF. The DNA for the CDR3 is TGTGCCAGCAGCGAGAGGAGGGCTGGGGCTTTCTTT.

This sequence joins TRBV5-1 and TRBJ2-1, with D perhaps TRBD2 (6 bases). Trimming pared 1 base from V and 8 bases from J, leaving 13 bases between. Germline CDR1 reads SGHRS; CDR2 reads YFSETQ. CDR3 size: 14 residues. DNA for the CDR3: TGCGCCAGCAGCTTGACGGGAGTGGGCGATGAGCAGTTCTTC. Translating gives CASSLTGVGDEQFF. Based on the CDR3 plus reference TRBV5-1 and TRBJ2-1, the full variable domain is KAGVTQTPRYLIKTRGQQVTLSCSPISGHRSVSWYQQTPGQGLQFLFEYFSETQRNKGNFPGRFSGRQFSNSRSEMNVSTLELGDSALYLCASSLTGVGDEQFFGPGTRLTVL.

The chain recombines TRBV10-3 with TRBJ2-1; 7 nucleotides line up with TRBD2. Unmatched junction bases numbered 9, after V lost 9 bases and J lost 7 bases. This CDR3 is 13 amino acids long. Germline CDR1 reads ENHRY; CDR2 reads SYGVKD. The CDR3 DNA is TGTGCCATTGGACTAGGCCCTTCGAATGAGCAGTTCTTC. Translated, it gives CAIGLGPSNEQFF.

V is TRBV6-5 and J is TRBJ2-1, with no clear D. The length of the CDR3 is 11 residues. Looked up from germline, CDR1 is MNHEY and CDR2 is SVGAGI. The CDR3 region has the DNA TGTGCAACTCGGGCCTACAATGAGCAGTTCTTC. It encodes CATRAYNEQFF.

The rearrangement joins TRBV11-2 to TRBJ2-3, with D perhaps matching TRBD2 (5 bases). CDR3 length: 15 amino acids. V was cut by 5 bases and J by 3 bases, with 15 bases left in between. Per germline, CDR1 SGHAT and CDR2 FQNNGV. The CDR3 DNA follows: TGTGCCAGCAGCAACGGACTCGGTGGGACAGATACGCAGTATTTT. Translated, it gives CASSNGLGGTDTQYF.

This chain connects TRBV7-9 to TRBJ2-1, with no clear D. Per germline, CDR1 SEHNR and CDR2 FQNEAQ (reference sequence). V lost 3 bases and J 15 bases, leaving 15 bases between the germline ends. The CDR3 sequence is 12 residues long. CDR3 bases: TGTGCCAGCAGCTTGGGCAGTTTTGACCCGTTCTTC. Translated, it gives CASSLGSFDPFF. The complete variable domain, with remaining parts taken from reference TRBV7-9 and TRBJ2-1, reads DTGVSQNPRHKITKRGQNVTFRCDPISEHNRLYWYRQTLGQGPEFLTYFQNEAQLEKSRLLSDRFSAERPKGSFSTLEIQRTEQGDSAMYLCASSLGSFDPFFGPGTRLTVL.

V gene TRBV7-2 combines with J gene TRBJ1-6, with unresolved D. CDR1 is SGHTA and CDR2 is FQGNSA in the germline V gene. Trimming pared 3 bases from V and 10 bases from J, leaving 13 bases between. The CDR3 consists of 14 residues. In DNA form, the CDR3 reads TGTGCCAGCAGCTTCGGGTCGGGATGGTCACCCCTCCACTTT. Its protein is CASSFGSGWSPLHF.

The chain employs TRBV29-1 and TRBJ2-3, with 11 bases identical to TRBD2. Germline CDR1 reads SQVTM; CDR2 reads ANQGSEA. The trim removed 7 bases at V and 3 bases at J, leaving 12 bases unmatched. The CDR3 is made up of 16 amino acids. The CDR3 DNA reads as TGCAGCGCCGCTGGGGCTAGCGGGGGGAGAACAGATACGCAGTATTTT. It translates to CSAAGASGGRTDTQYF.

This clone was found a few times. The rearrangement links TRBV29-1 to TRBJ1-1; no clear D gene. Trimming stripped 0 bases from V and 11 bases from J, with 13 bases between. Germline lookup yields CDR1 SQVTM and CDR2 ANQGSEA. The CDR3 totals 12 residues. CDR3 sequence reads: CSVEDTQLMAFF. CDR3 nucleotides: TGCAGCGTTGAAGACACCCAACTGATGGCTTTCTTT.

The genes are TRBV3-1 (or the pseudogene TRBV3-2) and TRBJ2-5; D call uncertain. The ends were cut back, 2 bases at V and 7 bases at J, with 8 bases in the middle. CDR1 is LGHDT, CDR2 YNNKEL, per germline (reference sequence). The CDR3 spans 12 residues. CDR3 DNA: TGTGCCAGCAGCCAAATTCCGGGGACCCAGTACTTC. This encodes CASSQIPGTQYF.

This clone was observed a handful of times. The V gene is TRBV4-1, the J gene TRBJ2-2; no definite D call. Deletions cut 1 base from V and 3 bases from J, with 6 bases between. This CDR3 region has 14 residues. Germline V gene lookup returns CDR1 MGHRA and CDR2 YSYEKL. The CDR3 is CASSQAPYTGELFF. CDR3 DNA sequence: TGCGCCAGCAGCCAAGCCCCTTACACCGGGGAGCTGTTTTTT.

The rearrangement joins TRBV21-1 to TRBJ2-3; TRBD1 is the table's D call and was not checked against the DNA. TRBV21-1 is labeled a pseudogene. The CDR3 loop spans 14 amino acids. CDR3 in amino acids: CASGDRGRGDTQYF. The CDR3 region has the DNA TGTGCCAGCGGGGACAGGGGGCGGGGAGATACGCAGTATTTT.

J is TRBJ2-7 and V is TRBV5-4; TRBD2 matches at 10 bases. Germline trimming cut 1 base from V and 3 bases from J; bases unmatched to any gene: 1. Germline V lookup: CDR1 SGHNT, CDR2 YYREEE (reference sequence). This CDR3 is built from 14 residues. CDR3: CASSLKREGYEQYF. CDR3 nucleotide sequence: TGTGCCAGCAGCTTGAAGCGGGAGGGCTACGAGCAGTACTTC.

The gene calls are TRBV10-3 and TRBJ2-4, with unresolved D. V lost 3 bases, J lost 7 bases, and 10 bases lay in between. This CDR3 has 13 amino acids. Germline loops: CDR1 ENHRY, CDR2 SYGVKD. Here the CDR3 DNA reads TGTGCCATCAGTGAAAAGCGTTACAACATTCAGTACTTC. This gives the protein CAISEKRYNIQYF.

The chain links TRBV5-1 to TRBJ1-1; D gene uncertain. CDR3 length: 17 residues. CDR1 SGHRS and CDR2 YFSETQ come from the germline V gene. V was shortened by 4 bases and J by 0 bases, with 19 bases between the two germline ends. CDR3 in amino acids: CASSMVRPGYMNTEAFF. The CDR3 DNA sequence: TGCGCCAGCAGCATGGTCCGACCCGGGTATATGAACACTGAAGCTTTCTTT.

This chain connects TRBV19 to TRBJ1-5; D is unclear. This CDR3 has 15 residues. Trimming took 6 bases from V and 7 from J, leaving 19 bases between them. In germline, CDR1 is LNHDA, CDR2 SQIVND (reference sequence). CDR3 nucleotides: TGTGCCAGTAGCAGCGGGTTCGGCCCCGGCCAGCCCCAGCATTTT. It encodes CASSSGFGPGQPQHF.

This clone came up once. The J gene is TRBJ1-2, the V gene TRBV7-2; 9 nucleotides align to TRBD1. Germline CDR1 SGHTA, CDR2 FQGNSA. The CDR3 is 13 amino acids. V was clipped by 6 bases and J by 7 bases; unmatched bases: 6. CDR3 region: CASSTGGQLGYTF. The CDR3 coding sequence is TGTGCCAGCAGTACAGGGGGCCAGCTTGGCTACACCTTC.

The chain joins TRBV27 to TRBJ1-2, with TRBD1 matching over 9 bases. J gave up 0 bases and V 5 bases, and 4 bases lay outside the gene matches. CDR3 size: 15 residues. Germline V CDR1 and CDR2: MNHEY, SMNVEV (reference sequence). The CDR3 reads CASSPDRGPNYGYTF. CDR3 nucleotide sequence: TGTGCCAGCAGTCCGGACAGGGGACCTAACTATGGCTACACCTTC.

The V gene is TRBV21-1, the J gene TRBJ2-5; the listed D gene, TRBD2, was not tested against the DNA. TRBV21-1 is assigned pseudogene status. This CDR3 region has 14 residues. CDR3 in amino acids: CATGTSDVGETQYF. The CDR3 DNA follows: TGTGCCACCGGGACTAGCGATGTGGGAGAGACCCAGTACTTC.

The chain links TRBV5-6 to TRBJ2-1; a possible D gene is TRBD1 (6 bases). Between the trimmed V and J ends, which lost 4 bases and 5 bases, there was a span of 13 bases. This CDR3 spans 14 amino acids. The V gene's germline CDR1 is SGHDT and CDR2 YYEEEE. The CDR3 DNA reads TGTGCCAGCAGCCCCCTGGGACACGACAATGAGCAGTTCTTC. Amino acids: CASSPLGHDNEQFF.

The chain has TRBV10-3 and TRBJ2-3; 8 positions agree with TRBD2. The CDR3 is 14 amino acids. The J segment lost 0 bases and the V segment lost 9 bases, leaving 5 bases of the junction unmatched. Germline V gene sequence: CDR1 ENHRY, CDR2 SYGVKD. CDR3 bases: TGTGCCATGGGCCGCGGGGGGAGCACAGATACGCAGTATTTT. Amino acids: CAMGRGGSTDTQYF.

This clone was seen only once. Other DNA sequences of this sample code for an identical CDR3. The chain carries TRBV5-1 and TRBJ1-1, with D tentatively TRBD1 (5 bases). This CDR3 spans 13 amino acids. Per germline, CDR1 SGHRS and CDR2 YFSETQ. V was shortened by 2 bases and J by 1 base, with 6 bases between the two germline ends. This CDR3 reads CASSLGANTEAFF. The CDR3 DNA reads TGCGCCAGCAGCTTAGGGGCGAACACTGAAGCTTTCTTT.

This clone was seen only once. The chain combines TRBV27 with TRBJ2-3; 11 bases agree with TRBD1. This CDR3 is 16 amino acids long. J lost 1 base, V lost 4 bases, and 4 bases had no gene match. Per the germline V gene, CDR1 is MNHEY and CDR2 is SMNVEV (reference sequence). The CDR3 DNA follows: TGTGCCAGCAGTTCCCGGACAGGGGGCGGCACAGATACGCAGTATTTT. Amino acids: CASSSRTGGGTDTQYF.